These T cell receptor beta chains were read from a single sample in a study of blood T cell repertoires in COVID-19. Measured with immunoSEQ multiplex PCR; TCRdb has only the in-frame clones, and not every one. Of 200,000 to 300,000 clones in the sample, about 89% were seen once. The sequenced sample was peripheral blood. Receptor source: a woman in her forties or fifties with acute or convalescent COVID-19. CDR3s include the opening cysteine and the closing phenylalanine or tryptophan. A D gene is named only where the DNA matches it firmly. A row's size may be missing; if present it is once, few, many or a size class.

cdr3_nt: TGTGCCAGCAGTTTAGCGGATTCGGGAGAGACCCAGTACTTC
cdr3_aa: CASSLADSGETQYF
v_call: TRBV27
j_call: TRBJ2-5
clone_size: NA
d_call: NA

cdr3_nt: TGTGCCAGCAGTGAAGCTTACAGGGGCCACGAGCAGTACTTC
cdr3_aa: CASSEAYRGHEQYF
v_call: TRBV6-1
j_call: TRBJ2-7
clone_size: NA
d_call: TRBD1

cdr3_nt: TGCAGCGTCCTTCCTATGGGCCAGGGGTTCAATGAGCAGTTCTTC
cdr3_aa: CSVLPMGQGFNEQFF
v_call: TRBV29-1
j_call: TRBJ2-1
clone_size: NA
d_call: NA

cdr3_nt: TGTGCCAGCAGCAGACTAGCGGGAGTTGTCAATGAGCAGTTCTTC
cdr3_aa: CASSRLAGVVNEQFF
v_call: TRBV7-2
j_call: TRBJ2-1
clone_size: NA
d_call: TRBD2

cdr3_nt: TGTGCCAGCAGCGTAACGCGGGAGAGCTCCTACAATGAGCAGTTCTTC
cdr3_aa: CASSVTRESSYNEQFF
v_call: TRBV9
j_call: TRBJ2-1
clone_size: once
d_call: TRBD2

cdr3_nt: TGTGCCAGCAGTTGGGGGGGCCTGACAGGGGGCTTTCAGCCCCAGCATTTT
cdr3_aa: CASSWGGLTGGFQPQHF
v_call: TRBV27
j_call: TRBJ1-5
clone_size: NA
d_call: TRBD1

cdr3_nt: TGTGCCAGCAGCGTAGCCCCTAGCGGGAGACATGAGCAGTTCTTC
cdr3_aa: CASSVAPSGRHEQFF
v_call: TRBV9
j_call: TRBJ2-1
clone_size: once
d_call: TRBD2

cdr3_nt: TGTGCCAGCAGTTTTGGGGCGCCCCTGTTTTTT
cdr3_aa: CASSFGAPLFF
v_call: TRBV12-3/TRBV12-4
j_call: TRBJ2-2
clone_size: once
d_call: NA

cdr3_nt: TGTGCCAGCAGGCCTGACGCCGGGGGGACCAATTCACCCCTCCACTTT
cdr3_aa: CASRPDAGGTNSPLHF
v_call: TRBV25-1
j_call: TRBJ1-6
clone_size: once
d_call: NA

cdr3_nt: TGTGCCACCACCGGACAGTTGAACACTGAAGCTTTCTTT
cdr3_aa: CATTGQLNTEAFF
v_call: TRBV15
j_call: TRBJ1-1
clone_size: NA
d_call: NA

cdr3_nt: TGTGCCAGCAGTCGGGTCACAGATACGCAGTATTTT
cdr3_aa: CASSRVTDTQYF
v_call: TRBV12-3/TRBV12-4
j_call: TRBJ2-3
clone_size: NA
d_call: NA

cdr3_nt: TGTGCCAGCAGCCCGCCGCTAAGACTCGGCAGCACAGATACGCAGTATTTT
cdr3_aa: CASSPPLRLGSTDTQYF
v_call: TRBV7-8
j_call: TRBJ2-3
clone_size: NA
d_call: NA

cdr3_nt: TGTGCCAGCAGTTACTGGGGACTCACGAACACCGGGGAGCTGTTTTTT
cdr3_aa: CASSYWGLTNTGELFF
v_call: TRBV6-5
j_call: TRBJ2-2
clone_size: NA
d_call: NA

cdr3_nt: TGTGCCAGCAGTTTTTTGACAGGGAGGAAAGACGCTGGGGCCAACGTCCTGACTTTC
cdr3_aa: CASSFLTGRKDAGANVLTF
v_call: TRBV27
j_call: TRBJ2-6
clone_size: NA
d_call: NA

cdr3_nt: TGTGCCAGCAGTTTAGGCACCAGCGGCTCCGGGGAGCTGTTTTTT
cdr3_aa: CASSLGTSGSGELFF
v_call: TRBV27
j_call: TRBJ2-2
clone_size: once
d_call: NA

cdr3_nt: TGTGCCAGCAGCTTGCAGGGGCCTATTGAAGCTTTCTTT
cdr3_aa: CASSLQGPIEAFF
v_call: TRBV27
j_call: TRBJ1-1
clone_size: once
d_call: NA

cdr3_nt: TGTGCCAGCAGCCTCCGACTAGCGGGAGAGACCGGGGAGCTGTTTTTT
cdr3_aa: CASSLRLAGETGELFF
v_call: TRBV7-2
j_call: TRBJ2-2
clone_size: NA
d_call: TRBD2

cdr3_nt: TGTGCCACCAGTGATTTTGGCAGGGCGAGGGGCTACACCTTC
cdr3_aa: CATSDFGRARGYTF
v_call: TRBV24-1
j_call: TRBJ1-2
clone_size: NA
d_call: NA

cdr3_nt: TGTGCCACCAGCATTAGACTGGACTATAATTCACCCCTCCACTTT
cdr3_aa: CATSIRLDYNSPLHF
v_call: TRBV15
j_call: TRBJ1-6
clone_size: NA
d_call: NA

cdr3_nt: TGTGCCAGCAGCGCCCAACAGGGGGACGGCTACACCTTC
cdr3_aa: CASSAQQGDGYTF
v_call: TRBV9
j_call: TRBJ1-2
clone_size: NA
d_call: TRBD1

cdr3_nt: TGTGCCAGCTCATCTGACATAAACACTGAAGCTTTCTTT
cdr3_aa: CASSSDINTEAFF
v_call: TRBV18
j_call: TRBJ1-1
clone_size: NA
d_call: NA

cdr3_nt: TGCAGCGTTGATACAGGGGGAGAGACCCAGTACTTC
cdr3_aa: CSVDTGGETQYF
v_call: TRBV29-1
j_call: TRBJ2-5
clone_size: NA
d_call: TRBD1

cdr3_nt: TGTGCCAGCAAGTACAGGGATTACGCCGAGCAGTACTTC
cdr3_aa: CASKYRDYAEQYF
v_call: TRBV6-5
j_call: TRBJ2-7
clone_size: NA
d_call: NA

cdr3_nt: TGTGCCAGCAGCTTGTACAGGGATTTTAGTGAGCAGTTCTTC
cdr3_aa: CASSLYRDFSEQFF
v_call: TRBV5-8
j_call: TRBJ2-1
clone_size: NA
d_call: NA

cdr3_nt: TGTGCCAGCAGCTTGGCAGGGGGGTTCTATGGCTACACCTTC
cdr3_aa: CASSLAGGFYGYTF
v_call: TRBV5-4
j_call: TRBJ1-2
clone_size: NA
d_call: TRBD1

cdr3_nt: TGTGCCAGCAGGCCTAACTTTGAAAAACTGTTTTTT
cdr3_aa: CASRPNFEKLFF
v_call: TRBV28
j_call: TRBJ1-4
clone_size: NA
d_call: NA

cdr3_nt: TGTGCTAGTAACAGGGAGTACTATGGCTACACCTTC
cdr3_aa: CASNREYYGYTF
v_call: TRBV19
j_call: TRBJ1-2
clone_size: NA
d_call: NA

cdr3_nt: TGTGCCAGCAGCGATGGGACAGCTACTTATGGCTACACCTTC
cdr3_aa: CASSDGTATYGYTF
v_call: TRBV7-2
j_call: TRBJ1-2
clone_size: NA
d_call: TRBD1

cdr3_nt: TGTGCCAGCATCCCCCGGGAGGGACGGACCGGGGAGCTGTTTTTT
cdr3_aa: CASIPREGRTGELFF
v_call: TRBV7-9
j_call: TRBJ2-2
clone_size: NA
d_call: TRBD2

cdr3_nt: TGTGCCAGCAGCCCTCCCTTAGCGGCTACAGATACGCAGTATTTT
cdr3_aa: CASSPPLAATDTQYF
v_call: TRBV28
j_call: TRBJ2-3
clone_size: NA
d_call: NA

cdr3_nt: TGTGCCAGCAGTTCGCCTACAGGGCGCTGGGGATTGGGTGGCTACACCTTC
cdr3_aa: CASSSPTGRWGLGGYTF
v_call: TRBV27
j_call: TRBJ1-2
clone_size: NA
d_call: NA

cdr3_nt: TGTGCCAGCAGCTCCCAGGAGGTTACTAGCACAGATACGCAGTATTTT
cdr3_aa: CASSSQEVTSTDTQYF
v_call: TRBV13
j_call: TRBJ2-3
clone_size: NA
d_call: NA

cdr3_nt: TGTGCCAGCAGCGTAGGAGAACTGGGACTAGCGGGAGGTCTTGCGAAGACCCAGTACTTC
cdr3_aa: CASSVGELGLAGGLAKTQYF
v_call: TRBV9
j_call: TRBJ2-5
clone_size: NA
d_call: TRBD2

cdr3_nt: TGTGCCAGCAGTGATGCGGTAGACACAGATACGCAGTATTTT
cdr3_aa: CASSDAVDTDTQYF
v_call: TRBV2
j_call: TRBJ2-3
clone_size: NA
d_call: NA

cdr3_nt: TGCAGCGTTGAACCGACAGGGTTGCACGAGCAGTACTTC
cdr3_aa: CSVEPTGLHEQYF
v_call: TRBV29-1
j_call: TRBJ2-7
clone_size: NA
d_call: TRBD1